This T cell receptor beta chain comes out of a study of blood T cell repertoires in COVID-19. Background on the study: The analysed material was cDNA or gDNA that came from T cells, B-cell-depleted T cells, or PBMCs.

Original processing methods: Using reference gene primer amplification, nucleated cell counts were estimated. Profiling relied on immunoSEQ multiplex PCR, and the TCRdb table lists in-frame clones only, not all of them. V, J and clone size derive from that table, while D and trimming were established from the DNA sequence. The sample includes about 670,000 clones, 75% to 90% of them seen just once. The CDR3 runs to 16 residues. Trimming removed 0 bases from V and 3 bases from J, with 12 bases in between. CDR1 is MNHEY, CDR2 SVGAGI, per germline. This sequence was found in a woman younger than 35 with acute or convalescent COVID-19. This chain connects TRBV6-5 to TRBJ1-3; no definite D call. The sample taken for sequencing was peripheral blood. The CDR3 nucleotides read TGTGCCAGCAGTTACTCGTTTGCTGGAGGTGGAAACACCATATATTTT. Translation gives CASSYSFAGGGNTIYF.